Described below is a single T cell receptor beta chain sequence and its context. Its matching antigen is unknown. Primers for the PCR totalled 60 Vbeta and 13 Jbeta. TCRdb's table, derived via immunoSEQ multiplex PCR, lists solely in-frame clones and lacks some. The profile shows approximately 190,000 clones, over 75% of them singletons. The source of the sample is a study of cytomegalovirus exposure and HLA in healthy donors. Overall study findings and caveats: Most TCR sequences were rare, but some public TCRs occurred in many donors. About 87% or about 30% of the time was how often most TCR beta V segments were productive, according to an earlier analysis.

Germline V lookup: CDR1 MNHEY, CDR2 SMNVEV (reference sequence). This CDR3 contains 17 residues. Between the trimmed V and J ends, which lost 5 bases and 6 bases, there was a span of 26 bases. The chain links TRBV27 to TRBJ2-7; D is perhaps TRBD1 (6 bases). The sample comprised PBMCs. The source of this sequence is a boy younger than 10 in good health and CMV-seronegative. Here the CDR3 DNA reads TGTGCCAGCAGTCCCTTCCACCTCGGGACACCGGACTTCGAGCAGTACTTC. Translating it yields CASSPFHLGTPDFEQYF.